This T cell receptor beta chain was recovered during a study of T cell repertoires in cytomegalovirus infection. Across the whole study: Selection of CMV epitopes for the study included recently identified HLA-C-restricted and well-studied HLA-B-restricted ones. Public signatures in TCR beta pointed to CMV infection and matching HLA type.

The CDR3 loop spans 13 amino acids. V dropped 6 bases and J dropped 4 bases, with 9 bases sitting between them. The germline V gene encodes CDR1 MGHRA and CDR2 YSYEKL. General study findings and limits: Summed public TCR beta family frequency identified CMV carriers bearing the relevant HLA. CMV-specific HLA-C-restricted TCR beta clonotypes dominated the ex vivo response.

As to this clonotype: Its specificity is not known.

TCRdb re-called the reads with MiXCR, one entry per CDR3 protein. The data show roughly 860,000 distinct CDR3 sequences, over 25% seen once. The material sequenced was cultured CD8+ T cells from PBMCs, taken from culture after CMV antigen stimulation. This sequence originates from a human donor in good health (CMV status not recorded). Some clones in this sample may be carry-over from other donors' samples. The gene calls are TRBV4-1 and TRBJ2-2; D gene uncertain. CDR3 nucleotide sequence: TGCGCCAGCAGGGGCCCTGGCACCGGGGAGCTGTTTTTT. The encoded protein is CASRGPGTGELFF.